This T cell receptor (beta chain) comes out of a study of CD8+ T cells in alopecia areata (dated by TCRdb to 2017 to 2018). For context, the study as a whole: Treated patients were enrolled in an open-label pilot trial of oral tofacitinib, 5 to 10 mg twice daily, for moderate-to-severe alopecia areata. TCRbeta CDR3 regions were amplified by immunoSEQ multiplex PCR using 35 Vbeta forward and 13 Jbeta reverse primers. On the human side, TCRbeta sequencing was run on scalp tissue and on sorted CD4+ and CD8+ peripheral blood T cells from healthy controls and from alopecia areata patients with either patchy or totalis/universalis disease. RNA was extracted with the PAXgene miRNA kit for fixed scalp, the miRNeasy kit for PBMCs, and the RNeasy kit for mouse skin. Tofacitinib was given for 6 to 18 months, followed by 6 months of follow-up off drug to assess delayed response and recurrence. In treated patients, disease severity was measured using the SALT score, which gives the percentage of scalp surface area affected. Clonality in the scalp was compared among normal scalp (n=4), patchy alopecia areata scalp (n=8), and alopecia totalis/universalis scalp (n=8). Patients on tofacitinib were biopsied at baseline and after 4 and 24 weeks of treatment, and several of the patients also had a later scalp biopsy. The study used high-throughput TCRbeta sequencing to examine T cell clonal expansion in alopecia areata, in both the C3H/HeJ mouse model and human patients. Overall study results and their limits: Tofacitinib significantly lowered scalp clonality and the number of expanded CD8+ clones among the top 100 scalp clones. Scalp TCR repertoire analysis is complicated because resident alphabeta T cells in normal human skin are also sequenced, whereas mouse skin is dominated by gammadelta T cells. Compared with normal scalp, lesional scalp, particularly in alopecia totalis/universalis, had higher clonality and more expanded CD8+ clones, which suggests antigenic drive. During tofacitinib treatment, many expanded lesional clones stuck around in both scalp and blood, and this persistence may partly explain why relapse happens after treatment is stopped. Shared TCR sequences between patients were less evident than in mice, which may be partly attributable to HLA diversity in the patient population. Because the treated cohort was small and had just a single nonresponder, larger studies are needed to establish links between baseline CD8+ expansion and response.

What the time point label conveys for this sample: more than 3 weeks on oral tofacitinib. This specimen's treatment or condition label, per the study, means: oral pan-JAK inhibitor, 5-10 mg twice daily. From alopecia areata patients, peripheral blood was collected along with lesional scalp punch biopsies. PBMCs were isolated by density centrifugation and stained for CD3, CD4 and CD8, after which CD4+ and CD8+ T cells were sorted on a FACSAria. Comment on this clone: The clone's antigen remains unknown. No quality values exist for individual bases; no much larger clone is one base distant.

CDR1 SEHNR and CDR2 FQNEAQ were looked up in the germline V gene (reference sequence). Trimming removed 1 base from V and 5 bases from J, leaving 2 bases between the germline ends. Spanning cysteine to phenylalanine, the CDR3 consists of 11 amino acids. The DNA shown is the 33-base CDR3, in frame from base 1. The method behind the library was the immunoSEQ multiplex PCR assay. RNA was extracted from all samples and reverse transcribed into cDNA as template for TCR sequencing. SuperScript III was used for first-strand cDNA synthesis, primed with a 2:1 mix of oligo-dT and random hexamers. A synthetic immune receptor repertoire was used to measure amplification bias, and any remaining bias was corrected computationally. Per the authors' processing: Raw reads were preprocessed for error removal, and CDR3 was defined according to IMGT conventions as running from the conserved cysteine to phenylalanine. Clonality was computed as 1 minus the Shannon entropy, with the entropy normalized by log2 of the number of productive unique TCRs. Whether scalp clones were CD4 or CD8 was inferred by matching scalp TCRbeta sequences against CD4 and CD8 repertoires sorted from blood. The table comes from immuneACCESS by way of TCRdb, which keeps in-frame sequences with V and J called. Part of the clones is missing from these tables; in studies checked, under half for an unresolved V gene and the rest for unknown reasons. V and J calls and clone size are copied from that table; D and trimming were computed from the DNA. For this sample the table gives 110,000 to 150,000 clones, of which less than 70% were detected only once. The ten largest clones capture more than 15% of the sample.

The sequence was obtained from a human donor with alopecia areata. The V and J genes are TRBV7-9 and TRBJ1-1; the D gene identity is not certain. Source: CD8+ T cells sorted from blood, taken at week 4, from a patient treated with tofacitinib. Here is the DNA: TGTGCCAGCAGCTTAGAGACTGAAGCTTTCTTT. The translation is CASSLETEAFF.